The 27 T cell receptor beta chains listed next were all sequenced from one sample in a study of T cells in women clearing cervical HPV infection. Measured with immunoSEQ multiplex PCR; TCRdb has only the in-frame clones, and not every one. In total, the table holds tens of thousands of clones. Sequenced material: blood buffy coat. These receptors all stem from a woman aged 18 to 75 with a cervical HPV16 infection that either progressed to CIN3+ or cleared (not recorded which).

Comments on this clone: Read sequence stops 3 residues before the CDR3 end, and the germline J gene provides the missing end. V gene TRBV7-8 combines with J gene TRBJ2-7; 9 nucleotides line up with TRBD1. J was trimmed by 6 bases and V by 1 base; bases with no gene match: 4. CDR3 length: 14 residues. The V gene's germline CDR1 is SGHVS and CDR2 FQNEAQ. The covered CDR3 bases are TGTGCCAGCAGCTTAGGACAGGGGGATACCGAG. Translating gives CASSLGQGDTE. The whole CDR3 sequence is CASSLGQGDTEQYF. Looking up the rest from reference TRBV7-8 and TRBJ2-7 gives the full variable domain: GAGVSQSPRYKVAKRGQDVALRCDPISGHVSLFWYQQALGQGPEFLTYFQNEAQLDKSGLPSDRFFAERPEGSVSTLKIQRTQQEDSAVYLCASSLGQGDTEQYFGPGTRLTVT.

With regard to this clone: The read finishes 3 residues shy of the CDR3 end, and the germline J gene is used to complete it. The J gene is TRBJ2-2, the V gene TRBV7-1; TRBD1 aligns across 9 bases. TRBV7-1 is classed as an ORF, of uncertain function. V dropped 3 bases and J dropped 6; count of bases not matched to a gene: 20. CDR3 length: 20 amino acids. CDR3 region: CASSSGQGIPMFRSAGELFF. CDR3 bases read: TGTGCCAGCAGCTCCGGACAGGGGATTCCGATGTTCCGGTCCGCCGGGGAG.

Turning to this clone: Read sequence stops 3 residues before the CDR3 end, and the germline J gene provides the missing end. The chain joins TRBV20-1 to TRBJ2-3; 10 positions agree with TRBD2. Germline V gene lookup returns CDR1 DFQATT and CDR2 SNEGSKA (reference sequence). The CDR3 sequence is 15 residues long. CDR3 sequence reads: CSAPAETSGQETQYF. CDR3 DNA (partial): TGCAGTGCCCCTGCCGAGACTAGCGGGCAAGAGACG.

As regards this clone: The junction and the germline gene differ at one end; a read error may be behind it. The CDR3 bases that were read are TGCGCCAGCAGCCAAGAGACAGGGTGGAATTCACCC. Encoded protein: CASSQETGWNSP. In full, the CDR3 reads CASSQETGWNSPLHF. The chain uses TRBV4-2 and TRBJ1-6, with TRBD1 matching over 7 bases. The CDR3 end lies 3 residues beyond the end of the read and is filled in from the germline J gene. The CDR3 length is 15 residues. Germline V CDR1 and CDR2: LGHNA, YNFKEQ.

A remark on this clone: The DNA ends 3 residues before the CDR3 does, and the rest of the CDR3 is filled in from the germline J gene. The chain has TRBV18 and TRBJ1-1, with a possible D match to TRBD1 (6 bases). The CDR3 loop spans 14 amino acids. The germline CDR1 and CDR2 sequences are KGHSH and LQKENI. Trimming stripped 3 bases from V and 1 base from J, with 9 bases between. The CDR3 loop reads CASSPDRKNTEAFF. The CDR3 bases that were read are TGTGCCAGCTCACCCGACAGGAAGAACACTGAA.

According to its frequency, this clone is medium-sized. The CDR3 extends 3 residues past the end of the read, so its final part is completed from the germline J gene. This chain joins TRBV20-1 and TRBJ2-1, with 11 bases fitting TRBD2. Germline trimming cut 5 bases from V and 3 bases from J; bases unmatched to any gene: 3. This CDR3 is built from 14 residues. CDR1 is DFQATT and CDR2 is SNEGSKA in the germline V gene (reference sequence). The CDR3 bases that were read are TGCAGTGCTGCCGGGACTAGCGGCTACAATGAG. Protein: CSAAGTSGYNE. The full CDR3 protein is CSAAGTSGYNEQFF.

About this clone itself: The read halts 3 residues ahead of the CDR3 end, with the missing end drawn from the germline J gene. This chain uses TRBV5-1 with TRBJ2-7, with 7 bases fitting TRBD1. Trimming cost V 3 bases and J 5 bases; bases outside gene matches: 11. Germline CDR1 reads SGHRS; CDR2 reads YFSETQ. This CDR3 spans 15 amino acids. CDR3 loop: CASSSDDRVAHEQYF. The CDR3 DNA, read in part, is TGCGCCAGCAGCTCGGATGACAGGGTTGCCCACGAG.

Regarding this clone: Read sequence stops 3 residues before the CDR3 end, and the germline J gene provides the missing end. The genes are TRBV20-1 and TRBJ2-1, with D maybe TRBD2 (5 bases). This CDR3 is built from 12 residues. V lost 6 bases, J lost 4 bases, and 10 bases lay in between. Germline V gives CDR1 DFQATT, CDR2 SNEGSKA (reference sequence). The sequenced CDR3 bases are TGCAGTGCGATAACTAGTTACAATGAG. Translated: CSAITSYNE. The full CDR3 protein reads CSAITSYNEQFF.

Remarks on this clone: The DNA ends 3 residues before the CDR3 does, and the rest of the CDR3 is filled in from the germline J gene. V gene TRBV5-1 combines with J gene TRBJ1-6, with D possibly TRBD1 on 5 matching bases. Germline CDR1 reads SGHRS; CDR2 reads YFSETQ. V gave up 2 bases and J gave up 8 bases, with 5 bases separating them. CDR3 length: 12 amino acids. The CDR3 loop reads CASSFRDSPLHF. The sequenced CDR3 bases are TGCGCCAGCAGCTTCAGGGATTCACCC.

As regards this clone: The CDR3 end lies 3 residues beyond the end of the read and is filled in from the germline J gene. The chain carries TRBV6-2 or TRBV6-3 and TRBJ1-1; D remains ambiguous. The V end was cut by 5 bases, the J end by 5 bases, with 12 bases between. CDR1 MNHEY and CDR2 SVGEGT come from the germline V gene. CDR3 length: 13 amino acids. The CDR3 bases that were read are TGTGCCAGCAGTAAAGGGTGGAGGACTGAA. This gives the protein CASSKGWRTE. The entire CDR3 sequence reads CASSKGWRTEAFF.

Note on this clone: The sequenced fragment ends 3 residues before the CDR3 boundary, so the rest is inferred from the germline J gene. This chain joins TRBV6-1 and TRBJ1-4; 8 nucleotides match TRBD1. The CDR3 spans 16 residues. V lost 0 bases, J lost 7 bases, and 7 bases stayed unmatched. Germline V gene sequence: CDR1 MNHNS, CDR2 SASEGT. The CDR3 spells CASSEASGQGLEKLFF. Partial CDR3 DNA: TGTGCCAGCAGTGAAGCGTCAGGACAGGGACTTGAAAAA.

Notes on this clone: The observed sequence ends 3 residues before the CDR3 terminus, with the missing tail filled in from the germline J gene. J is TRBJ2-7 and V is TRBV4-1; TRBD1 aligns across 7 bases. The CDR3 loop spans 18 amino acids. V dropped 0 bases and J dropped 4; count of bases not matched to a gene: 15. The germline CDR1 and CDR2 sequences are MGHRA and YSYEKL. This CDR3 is CASSQDHVRRTGDYEQYF. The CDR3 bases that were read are TGCGCCAGCAGCCAAGATCATGTTAGGAGGACAGGAGATTACGAG.

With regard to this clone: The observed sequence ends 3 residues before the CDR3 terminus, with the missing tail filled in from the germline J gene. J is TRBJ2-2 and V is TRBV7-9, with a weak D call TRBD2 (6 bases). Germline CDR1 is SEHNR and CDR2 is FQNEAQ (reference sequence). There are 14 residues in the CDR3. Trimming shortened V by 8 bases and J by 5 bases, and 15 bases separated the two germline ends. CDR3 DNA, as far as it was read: TGTGCCAGCCGCCCTGCTAGCGCTACCGGGGAG. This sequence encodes CASRPASATGE. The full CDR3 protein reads CASRPASATGELFF. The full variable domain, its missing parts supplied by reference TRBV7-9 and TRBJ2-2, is DTGVSQNPRHKITKRGQNVTFRCDPISEHNRLYWYRQTLGQGPEFLTYFQNEAQLEKSRLLSDRFSAERPKGSFSTLEIQRTEQGDSAMYLCASRPASATGELFFGEGSRLTVL.

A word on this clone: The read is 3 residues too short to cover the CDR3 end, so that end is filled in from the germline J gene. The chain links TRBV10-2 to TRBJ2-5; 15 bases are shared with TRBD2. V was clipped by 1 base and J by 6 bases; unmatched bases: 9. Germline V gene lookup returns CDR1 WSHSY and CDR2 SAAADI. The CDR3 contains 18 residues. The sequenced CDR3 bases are TGCGCCAGCAGTGAGTGGGGGACTAGCGGGAGGCCCGGGAAGACC. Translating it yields CASSEWGTSGRPGKT. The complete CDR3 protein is CASSEWGTSGRPGKTQYF.

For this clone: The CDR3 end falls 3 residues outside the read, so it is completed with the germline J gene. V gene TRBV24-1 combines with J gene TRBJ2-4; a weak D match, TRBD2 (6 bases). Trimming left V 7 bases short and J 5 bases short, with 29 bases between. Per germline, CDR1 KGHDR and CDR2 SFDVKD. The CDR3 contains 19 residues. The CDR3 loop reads CATRPPHRGELLAQNIQYF. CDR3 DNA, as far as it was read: TGTGCCACCAGGCCCCCCCACCGCGGGGAATTGTTGGCCCAAAACATT.

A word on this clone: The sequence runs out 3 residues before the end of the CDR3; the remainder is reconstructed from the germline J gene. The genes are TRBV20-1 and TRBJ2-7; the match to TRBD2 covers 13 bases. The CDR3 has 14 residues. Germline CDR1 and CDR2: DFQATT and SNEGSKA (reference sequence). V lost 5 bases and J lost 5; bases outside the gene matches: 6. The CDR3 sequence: CSAPTSGRTHEQYF. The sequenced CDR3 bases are TGCAGTGCTCCGACTAGCGGGAGGACCCACGAG.

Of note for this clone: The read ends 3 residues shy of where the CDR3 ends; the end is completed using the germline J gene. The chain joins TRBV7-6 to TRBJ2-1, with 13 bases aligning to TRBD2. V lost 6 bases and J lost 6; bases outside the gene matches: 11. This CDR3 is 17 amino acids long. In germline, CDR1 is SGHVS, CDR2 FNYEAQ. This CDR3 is CASSQGVGTSGINEQFF. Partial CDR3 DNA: TGTGCCAGCAGTCAAGGGGTTGGGACTAGCGGGATCAATGAG.

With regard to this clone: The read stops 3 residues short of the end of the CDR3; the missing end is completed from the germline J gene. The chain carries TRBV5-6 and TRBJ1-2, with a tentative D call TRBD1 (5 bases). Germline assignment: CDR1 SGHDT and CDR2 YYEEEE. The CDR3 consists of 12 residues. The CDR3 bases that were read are TGTGCCAGCAGCTCCAGGGCCAGGGGC. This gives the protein CASSSRARG. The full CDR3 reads CASSSRARGYTF.

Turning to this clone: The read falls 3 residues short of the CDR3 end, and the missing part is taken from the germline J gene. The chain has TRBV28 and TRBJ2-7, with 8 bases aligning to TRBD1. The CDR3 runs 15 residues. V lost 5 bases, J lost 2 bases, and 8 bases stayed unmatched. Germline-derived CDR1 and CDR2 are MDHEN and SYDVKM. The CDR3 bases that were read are TGTGCCAGCAGTCGACGGACAGGGAGGCCCTACGAG. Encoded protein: CASSRRTGRPYE. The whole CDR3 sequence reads CASSRRTGRPYEQYF. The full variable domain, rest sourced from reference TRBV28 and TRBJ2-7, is DVKVTQSSRYLVKRTGEKVFLECVQDMDHENMFWYRQDPGLGLRLIYFSYDVKMKEKGDIPEGYSVSREKKERFSLILESASTNQTSMYLCASSRRTGRPYEQYFGPGTRLTVT.

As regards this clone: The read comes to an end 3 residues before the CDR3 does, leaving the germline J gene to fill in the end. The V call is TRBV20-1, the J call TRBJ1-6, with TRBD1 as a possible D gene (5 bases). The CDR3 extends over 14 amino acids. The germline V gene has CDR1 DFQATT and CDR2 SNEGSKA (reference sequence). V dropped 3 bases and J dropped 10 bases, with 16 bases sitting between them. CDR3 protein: CSARDGRVESPLHF. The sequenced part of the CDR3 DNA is TGCAGTGCTAGGGATGGCAGGGTTGAATCACCC.

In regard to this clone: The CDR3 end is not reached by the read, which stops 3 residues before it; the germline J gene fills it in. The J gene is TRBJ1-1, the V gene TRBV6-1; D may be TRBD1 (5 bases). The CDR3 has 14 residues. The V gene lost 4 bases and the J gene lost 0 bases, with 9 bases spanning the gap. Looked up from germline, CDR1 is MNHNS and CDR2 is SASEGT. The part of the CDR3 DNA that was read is TGTGCCAGCAGTGTCGAACAGGTGAACACTGAA. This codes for CASSVEQVNTE. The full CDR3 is CASSVEQVNTEAFF.

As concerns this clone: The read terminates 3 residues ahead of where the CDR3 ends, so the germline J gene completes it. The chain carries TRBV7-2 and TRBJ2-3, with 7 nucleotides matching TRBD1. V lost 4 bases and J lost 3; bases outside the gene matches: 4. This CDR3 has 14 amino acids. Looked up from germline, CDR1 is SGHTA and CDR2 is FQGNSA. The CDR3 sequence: CASSSRQGTDTQYF. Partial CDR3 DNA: TGTGCCAGCAGCTCGAGACAGGGAACAGATACG.

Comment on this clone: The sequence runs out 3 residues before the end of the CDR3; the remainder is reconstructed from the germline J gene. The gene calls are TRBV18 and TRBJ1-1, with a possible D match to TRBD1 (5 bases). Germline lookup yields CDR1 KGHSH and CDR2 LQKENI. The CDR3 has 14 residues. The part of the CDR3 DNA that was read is TGTGCCAGCTCACCAGAGACAGCCAGAAGGTTA. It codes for CASSPETARRL. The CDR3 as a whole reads CASSPETARRLAFF.

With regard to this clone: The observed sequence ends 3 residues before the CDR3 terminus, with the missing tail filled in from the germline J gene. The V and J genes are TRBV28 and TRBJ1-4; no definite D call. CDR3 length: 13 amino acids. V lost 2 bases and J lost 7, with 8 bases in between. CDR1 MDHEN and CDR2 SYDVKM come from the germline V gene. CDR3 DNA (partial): TGTGCCAGCAGTTTACGGGGTCGTGAAAAA. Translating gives CASSLRGREK. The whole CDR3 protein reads CASSLRGREKLFF.

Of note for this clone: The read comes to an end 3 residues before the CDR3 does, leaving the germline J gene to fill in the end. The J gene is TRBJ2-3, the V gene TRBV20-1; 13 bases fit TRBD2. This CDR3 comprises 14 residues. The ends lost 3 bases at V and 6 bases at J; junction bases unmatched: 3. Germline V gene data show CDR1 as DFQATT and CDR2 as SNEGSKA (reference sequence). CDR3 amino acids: CSARTSGGYDTQYF. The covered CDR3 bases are TGCAGTGCTAGGACTAGCGGGGGGTACGATACG.

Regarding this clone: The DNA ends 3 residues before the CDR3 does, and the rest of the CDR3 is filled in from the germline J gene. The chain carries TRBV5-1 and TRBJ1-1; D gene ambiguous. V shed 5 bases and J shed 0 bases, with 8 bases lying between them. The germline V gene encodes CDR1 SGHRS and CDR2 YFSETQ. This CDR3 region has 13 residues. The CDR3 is CASRREMNTEAFF. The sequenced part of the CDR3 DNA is TGCGCCAGCAGGCGGGAGATGAACACTGAA.

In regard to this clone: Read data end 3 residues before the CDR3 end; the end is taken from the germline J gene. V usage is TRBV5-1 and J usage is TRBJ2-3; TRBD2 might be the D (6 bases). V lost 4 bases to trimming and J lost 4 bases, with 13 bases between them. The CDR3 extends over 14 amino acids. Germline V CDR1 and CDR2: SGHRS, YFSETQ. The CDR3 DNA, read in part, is TGCGCCAGCAGCGTCGATGGGACTCCAGATACG. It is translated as CASSVDGTPDT. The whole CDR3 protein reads CASSVDGTPDTQYF.